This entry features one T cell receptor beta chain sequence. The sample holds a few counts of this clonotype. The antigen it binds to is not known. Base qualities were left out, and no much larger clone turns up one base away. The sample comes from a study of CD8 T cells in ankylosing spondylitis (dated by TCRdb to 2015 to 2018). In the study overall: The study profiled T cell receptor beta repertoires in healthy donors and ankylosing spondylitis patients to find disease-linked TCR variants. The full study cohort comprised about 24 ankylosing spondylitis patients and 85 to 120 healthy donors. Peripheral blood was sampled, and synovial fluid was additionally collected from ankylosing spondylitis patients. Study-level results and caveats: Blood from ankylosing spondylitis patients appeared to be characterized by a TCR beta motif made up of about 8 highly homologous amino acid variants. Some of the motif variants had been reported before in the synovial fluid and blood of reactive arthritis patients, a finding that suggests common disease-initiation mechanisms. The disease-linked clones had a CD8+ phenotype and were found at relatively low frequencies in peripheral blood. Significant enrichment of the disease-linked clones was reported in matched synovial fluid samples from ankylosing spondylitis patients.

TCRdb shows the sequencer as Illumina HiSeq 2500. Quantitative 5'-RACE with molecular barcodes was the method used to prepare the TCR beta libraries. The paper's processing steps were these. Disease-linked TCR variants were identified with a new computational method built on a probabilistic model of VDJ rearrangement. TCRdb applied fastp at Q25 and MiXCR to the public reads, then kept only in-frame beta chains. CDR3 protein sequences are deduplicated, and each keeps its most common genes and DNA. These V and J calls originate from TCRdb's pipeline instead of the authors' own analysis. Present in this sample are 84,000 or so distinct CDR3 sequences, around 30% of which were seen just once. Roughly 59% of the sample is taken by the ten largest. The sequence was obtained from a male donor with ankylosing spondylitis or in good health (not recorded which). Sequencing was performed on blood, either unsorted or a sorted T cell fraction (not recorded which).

The encoded CDR3 is CASSRTTSGGTDTQYF. The DNA sequence is TGTGCCAGCAGCCGTACTACTAGCGGGGGCACAGATACGCAGTATTTT. The sequence links TRBV7-2 to TRBJ2-3; the junction holds 10 bases that match TRBD2. The V end gives up 5 bases and the J end 1 base, leaving 6 bases in the junction not matched to a gene. The cysteine opens and the phenylalanine closes a CDR3 of 16 amino acids. Only the CDR3 DNA is retained, 48 bases long and in frame from the first base. The germline V gene gives CDR1 as SGHTA and CDR2 as FQGNSA.